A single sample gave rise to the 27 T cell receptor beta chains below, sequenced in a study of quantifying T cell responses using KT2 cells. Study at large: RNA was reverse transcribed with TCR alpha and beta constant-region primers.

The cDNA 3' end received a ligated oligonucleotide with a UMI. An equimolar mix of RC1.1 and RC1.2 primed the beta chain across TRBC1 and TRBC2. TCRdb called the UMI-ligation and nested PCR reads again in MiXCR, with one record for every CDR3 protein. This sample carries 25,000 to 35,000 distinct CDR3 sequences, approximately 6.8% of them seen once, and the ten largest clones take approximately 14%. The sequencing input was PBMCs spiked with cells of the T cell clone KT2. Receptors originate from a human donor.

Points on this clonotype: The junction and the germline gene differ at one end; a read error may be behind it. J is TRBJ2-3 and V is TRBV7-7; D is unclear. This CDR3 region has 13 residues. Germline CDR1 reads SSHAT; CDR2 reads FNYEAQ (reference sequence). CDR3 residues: CASSFSLTDTQYF. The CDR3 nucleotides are TGTGCTAGCAGCTTTTCCCTCACAGATACGCAGTATTTT.

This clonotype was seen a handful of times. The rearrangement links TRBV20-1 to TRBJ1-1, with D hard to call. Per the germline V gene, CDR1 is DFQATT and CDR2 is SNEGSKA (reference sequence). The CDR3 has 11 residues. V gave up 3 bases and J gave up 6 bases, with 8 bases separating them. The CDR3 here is CSASVGAEAFF. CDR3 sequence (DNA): TGCAGTGCTAGCGTCGGGGCTGAAGCTTTCTTT.

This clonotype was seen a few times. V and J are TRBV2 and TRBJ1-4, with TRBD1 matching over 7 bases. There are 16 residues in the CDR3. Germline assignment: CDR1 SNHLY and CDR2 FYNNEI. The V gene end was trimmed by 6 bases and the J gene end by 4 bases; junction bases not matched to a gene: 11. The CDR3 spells CASSATGQAINEKLFF. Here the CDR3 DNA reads TGTGCCAGCAGCGCTACCGGACAGGCGATTAATGAAAAACTGTTTTTT.

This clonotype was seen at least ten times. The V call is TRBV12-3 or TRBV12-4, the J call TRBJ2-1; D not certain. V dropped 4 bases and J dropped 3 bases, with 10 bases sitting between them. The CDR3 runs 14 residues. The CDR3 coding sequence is TGTGCCAGCAGTTGGGGTTGGGGCTACAATGAGCAGTTCTTC. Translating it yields CASSWGWGYNEQFF.

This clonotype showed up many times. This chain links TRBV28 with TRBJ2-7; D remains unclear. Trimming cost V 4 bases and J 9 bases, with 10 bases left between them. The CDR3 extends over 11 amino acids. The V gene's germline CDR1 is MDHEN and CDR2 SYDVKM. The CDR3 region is CASSSVAVQYF. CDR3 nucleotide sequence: TGTGCCAGCAGTTCGGTAGCCGTGCAGTACTTC.

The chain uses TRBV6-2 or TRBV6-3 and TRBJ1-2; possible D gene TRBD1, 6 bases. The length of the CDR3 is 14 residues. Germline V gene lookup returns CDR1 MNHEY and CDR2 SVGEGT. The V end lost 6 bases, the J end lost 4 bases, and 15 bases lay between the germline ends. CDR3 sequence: CASRPGGQVYGYTF. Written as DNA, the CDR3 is TGTGCCAGCAGGCCCGGGGGGCAGGTCTATGGCTACACCTTC.

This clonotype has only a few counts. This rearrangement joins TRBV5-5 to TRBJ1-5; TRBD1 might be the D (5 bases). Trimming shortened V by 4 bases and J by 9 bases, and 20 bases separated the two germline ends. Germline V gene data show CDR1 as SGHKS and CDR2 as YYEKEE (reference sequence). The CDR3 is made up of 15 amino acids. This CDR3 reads CASSLLGGAARPQHF. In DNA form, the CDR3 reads TGTGCCAGCAGCCTCTTAGGAGGGGCCGCGCGGCCCCAGCATTTT.

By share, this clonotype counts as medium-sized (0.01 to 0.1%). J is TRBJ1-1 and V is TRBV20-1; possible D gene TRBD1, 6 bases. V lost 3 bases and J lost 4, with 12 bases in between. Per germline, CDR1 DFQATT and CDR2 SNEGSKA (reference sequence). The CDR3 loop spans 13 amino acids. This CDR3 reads CSASGGQVTEAFF. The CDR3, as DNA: TGCAGTGCTAGTGGGGGCCAGGTCACTGAAGCTTTCTTT.

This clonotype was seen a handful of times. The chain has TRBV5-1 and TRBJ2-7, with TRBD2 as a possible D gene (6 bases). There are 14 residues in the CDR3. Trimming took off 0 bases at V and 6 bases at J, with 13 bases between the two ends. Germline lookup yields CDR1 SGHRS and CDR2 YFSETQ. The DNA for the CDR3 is TGCGCCAGCAGCTTGGCCCCTGGGGGGTTCGAGCAGTACTTC. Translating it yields CASSLAPGGFEQYF.

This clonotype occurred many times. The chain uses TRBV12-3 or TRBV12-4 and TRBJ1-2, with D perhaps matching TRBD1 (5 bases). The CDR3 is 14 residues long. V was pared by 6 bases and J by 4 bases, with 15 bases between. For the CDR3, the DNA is TGTGCCAGCAGCCCGGCCCAGGGACTCTATGGCTACACCTTC. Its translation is CASSPAQGLYGYTF.

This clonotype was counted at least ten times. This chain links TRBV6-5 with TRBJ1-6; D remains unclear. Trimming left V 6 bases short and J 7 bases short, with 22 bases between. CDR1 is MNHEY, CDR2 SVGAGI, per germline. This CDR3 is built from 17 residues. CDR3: CASSRDTGFGTNSPLHF. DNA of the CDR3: TGTGCCAGCAGCCGCGATACCGGGTTTGGTACGAATTCACCCCTCCACTTT.

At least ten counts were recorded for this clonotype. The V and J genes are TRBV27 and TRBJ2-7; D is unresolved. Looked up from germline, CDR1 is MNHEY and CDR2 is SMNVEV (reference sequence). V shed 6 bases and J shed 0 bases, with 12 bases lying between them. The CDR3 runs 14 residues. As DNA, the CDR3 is TGTGCCAGCAGACCCGGGCCGAGCTCCTACGAGCAGTACTTC. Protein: CASRPGPSSYEQYF.

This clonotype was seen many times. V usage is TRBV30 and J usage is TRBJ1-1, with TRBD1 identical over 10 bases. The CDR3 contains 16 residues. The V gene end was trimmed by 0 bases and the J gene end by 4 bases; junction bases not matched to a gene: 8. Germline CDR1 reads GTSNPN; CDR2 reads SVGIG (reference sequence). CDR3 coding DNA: TGTGCCTGGAGTGTCCCGGGACAGGGGATAGGCACTGAAGCTTTCTTT. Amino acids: CAWSVPGQGIGTEAFF.

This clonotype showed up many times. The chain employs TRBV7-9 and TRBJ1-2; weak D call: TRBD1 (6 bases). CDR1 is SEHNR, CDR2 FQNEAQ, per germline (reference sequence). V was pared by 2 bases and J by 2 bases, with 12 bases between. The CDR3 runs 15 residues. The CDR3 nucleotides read TGTGCCAGCAGCTTATTGGGGACACGAAACTATGGCTACACCTTC. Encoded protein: CASSLLGTRNYGYTF.

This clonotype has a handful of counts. CDR3 residues: CSAREGEGIAEAFF. The CDR3 coding sequence is TGCAGTGCTAGGGAGGGGGAAGGAATTGCTGAAGCTTTCTTT. The J gene is TRBJ1-1, the V gene TRBV20-1, with D perhaps TRBD1 (6 bases). V was shortened by 3 bases and J by 6 bases, with 17 bases between the two germline ends. The CDR3 has 14 amino acids. Germline V gene lookup returns CDR1 DFQATT and CDR2 SNEGSKA (reference sequence).

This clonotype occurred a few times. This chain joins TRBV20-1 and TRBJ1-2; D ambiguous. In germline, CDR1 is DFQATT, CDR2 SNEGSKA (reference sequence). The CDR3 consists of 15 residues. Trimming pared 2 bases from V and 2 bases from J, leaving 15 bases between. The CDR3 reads CSARLVGRSNYGYTF. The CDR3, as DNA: TGCAGTGCTAGACTAGTGGGCAGAAGCAACTATGGCTACACCTTC.

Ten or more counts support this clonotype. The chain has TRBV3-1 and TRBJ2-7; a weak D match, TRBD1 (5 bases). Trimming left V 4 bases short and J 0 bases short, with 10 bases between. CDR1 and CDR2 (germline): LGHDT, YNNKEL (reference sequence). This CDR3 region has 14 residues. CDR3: CASSPRTPSYEQYF. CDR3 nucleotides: TGTGCCAGCAGCCCTAGGACACCCTCCTACGAGCAGTACTTC.

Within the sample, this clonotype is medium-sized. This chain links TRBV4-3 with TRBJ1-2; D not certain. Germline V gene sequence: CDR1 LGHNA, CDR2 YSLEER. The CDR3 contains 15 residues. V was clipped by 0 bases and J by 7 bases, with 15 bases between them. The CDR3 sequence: CASSQDQDPGGGYTF. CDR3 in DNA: TGCGCCAGCAGCCAAGATCAAGACCCGGGAGGTGGCTACACCTTC.

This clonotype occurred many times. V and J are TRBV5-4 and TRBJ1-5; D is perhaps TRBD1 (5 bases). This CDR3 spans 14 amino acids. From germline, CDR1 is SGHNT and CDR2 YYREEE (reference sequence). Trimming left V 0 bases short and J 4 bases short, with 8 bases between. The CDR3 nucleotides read TGTGCCAGCAGCTTGGGCGGGGGGAATCAGCCCCAGCATTTT. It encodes CASSLGGGNQPQHF.

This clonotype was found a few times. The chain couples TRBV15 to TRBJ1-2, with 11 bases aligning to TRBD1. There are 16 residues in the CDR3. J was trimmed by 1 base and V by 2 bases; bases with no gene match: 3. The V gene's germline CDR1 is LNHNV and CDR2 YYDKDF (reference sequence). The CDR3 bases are TGTGCCACCAGCAGACCTGGGACAGGGGGTAACTATGGCTACACCTTC. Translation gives CATSRPGTGGNYGYTF.

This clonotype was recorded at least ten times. Here the CDR3 reads CASSLSGGLGPDSPLHF. CDR3 sequence (DNA): TGTGCCAGCAGTTTATCGGGGGGTTTAGGCCCGGATTCACCCCTCCACTTT. The V and J genes are TRBV27 and TRBJ1-6; TRBD1 might be the D (5 bases). The CDR3 has 17 residues. Trimming shortened V by 0 bases and J by 8 bases, and 17 bases separated the two germline ends. Germline values: CDR1 MNHEY, CDR2 SMNVEV (reference sequence).

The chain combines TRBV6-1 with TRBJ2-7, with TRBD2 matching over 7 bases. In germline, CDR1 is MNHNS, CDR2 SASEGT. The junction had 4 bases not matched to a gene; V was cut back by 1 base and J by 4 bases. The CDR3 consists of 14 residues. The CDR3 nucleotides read TGTGCCAGCAGTGAAGGCGGGAGTCGGTACGAGCAGTACTTC. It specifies CASSEGGSRYEQYF.

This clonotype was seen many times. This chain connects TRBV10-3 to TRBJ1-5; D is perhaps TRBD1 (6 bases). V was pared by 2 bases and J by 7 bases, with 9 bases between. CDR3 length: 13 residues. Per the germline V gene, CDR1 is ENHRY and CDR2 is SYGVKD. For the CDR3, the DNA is TGTGCCATCAGTGAGAACAGGGACCAGCCCCAGCATTTT. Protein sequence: CAISENRDQPQHF.

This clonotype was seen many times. The CDR3: CASSEIERLEQFF. The DNA for the CDR3 is TGTGCCAGCAGTGAAATCGAGCGCCTGGAGCAGTTCTTC. V is TRBV6-1 and J is TRBJ2-1; D is uncertain. There are 13 residues in the CDR3. With 2 bases removed from V and 10 bases from J, the gap between germline ends came to 12 bases. The V gene's germline CDR1 is MNHNS and CDR2 SASEGT.

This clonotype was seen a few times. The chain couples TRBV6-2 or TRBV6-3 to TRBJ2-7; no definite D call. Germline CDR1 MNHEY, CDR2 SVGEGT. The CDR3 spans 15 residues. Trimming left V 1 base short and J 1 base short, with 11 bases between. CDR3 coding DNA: TGTGCCAGCAGTTACTTCGATGTAGGGTCCTACGAGCAGTACTTC. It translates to CASSYFDVGSYEQYF.

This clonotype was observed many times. CDR3 sequence (DNA): TGTGCCAGCGGAGGGGTTTTGAACACTGAAGCTTTCTTT. Protein product: CASGGVLNTEAFF. The rearrangement uses TRBV12-3 or TRBV12-4 and TRBJ1-1, with D possibly being TRBD1 (5 bases). This CDR3 region has 13 residues. The V end lost 8 bases, the J end lost 0 bases, and 10 bases lay between the germline ends.

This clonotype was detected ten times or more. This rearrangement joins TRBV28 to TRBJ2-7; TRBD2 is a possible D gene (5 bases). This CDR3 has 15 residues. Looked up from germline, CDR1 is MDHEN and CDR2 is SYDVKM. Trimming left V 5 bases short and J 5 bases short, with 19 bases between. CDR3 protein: CASSLSLPGSNEQYF. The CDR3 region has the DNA TGTGCCAGCAGTCTTTCGCTCCCGGGATCGAACGAGCAGTACTTC.